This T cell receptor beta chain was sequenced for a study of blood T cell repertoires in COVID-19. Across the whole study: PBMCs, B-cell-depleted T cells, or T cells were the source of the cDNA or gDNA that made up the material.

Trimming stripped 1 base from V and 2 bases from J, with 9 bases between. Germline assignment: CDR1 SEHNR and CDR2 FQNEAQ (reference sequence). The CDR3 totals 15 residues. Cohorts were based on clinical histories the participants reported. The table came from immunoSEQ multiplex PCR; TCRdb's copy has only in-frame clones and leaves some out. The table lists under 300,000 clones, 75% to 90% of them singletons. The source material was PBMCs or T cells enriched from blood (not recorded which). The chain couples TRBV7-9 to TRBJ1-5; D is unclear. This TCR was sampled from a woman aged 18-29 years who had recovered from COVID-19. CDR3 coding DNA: TGTGCCAGCAGCTTAGGTGACATTGGCAATCAGCCCCAGCATTTT. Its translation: CASSLGDIGNQPQHF.